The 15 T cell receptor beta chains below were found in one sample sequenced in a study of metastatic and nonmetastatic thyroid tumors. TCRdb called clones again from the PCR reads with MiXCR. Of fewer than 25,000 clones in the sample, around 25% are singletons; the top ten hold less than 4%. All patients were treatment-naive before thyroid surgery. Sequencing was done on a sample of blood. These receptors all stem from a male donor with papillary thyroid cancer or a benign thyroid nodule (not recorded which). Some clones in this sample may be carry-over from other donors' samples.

The CDR3 coding sequence is TGTGCCAGCAGCGCCCGGGGGGCGTATAGTCAGCCCCAGCATTTT. Residues: CASSARGAYSQPQHF. V usage is TRBV6-1 and J usage is TRBJ1-5; weak D call: TRBD1 (6 bases). Germline assignment: CDR1 MNHNS and CDR2 SASEGT. Trimming pared 6 bases from V and 6 bases from J, leaving 18 bases between. CDR3 length: 15 residues.

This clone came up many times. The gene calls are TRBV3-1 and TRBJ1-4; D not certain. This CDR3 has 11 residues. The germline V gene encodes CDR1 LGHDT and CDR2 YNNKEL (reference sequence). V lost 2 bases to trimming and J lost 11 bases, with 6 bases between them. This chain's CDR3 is CASSQREKLFF. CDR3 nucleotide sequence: TGTGCCAGCAGCCAAAGGGAGAAACTGTTTTTT.

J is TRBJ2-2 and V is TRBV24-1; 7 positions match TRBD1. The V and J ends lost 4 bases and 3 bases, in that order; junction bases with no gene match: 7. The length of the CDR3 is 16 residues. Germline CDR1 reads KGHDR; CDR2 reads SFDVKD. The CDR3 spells CATSDLAGGDTGELFF. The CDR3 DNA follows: TGTGCCACCAGTGACCTTGCAGGGGGAGACACCGGGGAGCTGTTTTTT.

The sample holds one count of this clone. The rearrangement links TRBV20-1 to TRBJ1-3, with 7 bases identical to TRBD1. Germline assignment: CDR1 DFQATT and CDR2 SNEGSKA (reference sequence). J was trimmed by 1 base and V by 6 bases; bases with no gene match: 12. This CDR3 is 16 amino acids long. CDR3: CSARSGTASSGNTIYF. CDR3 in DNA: TGCAGTGCGCGTTCCGGGACAGCGAGTTCTGGAAACACCATATATTTT.

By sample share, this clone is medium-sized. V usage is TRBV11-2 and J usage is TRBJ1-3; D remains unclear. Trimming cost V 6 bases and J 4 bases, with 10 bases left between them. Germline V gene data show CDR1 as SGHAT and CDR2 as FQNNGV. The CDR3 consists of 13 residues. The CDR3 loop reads CASRRGWGNTIYF. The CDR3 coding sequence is TGTGCCAGCAGACGGGGTTGGGGAAACACCATATATTTT.

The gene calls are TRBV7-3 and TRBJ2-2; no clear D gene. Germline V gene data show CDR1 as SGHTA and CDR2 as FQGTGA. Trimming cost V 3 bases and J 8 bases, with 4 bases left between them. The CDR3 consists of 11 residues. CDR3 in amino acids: CASSFQGELFF. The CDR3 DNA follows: TGTGCCAGCAGCTTTCAGGGGGAGCTGTTTTTT.

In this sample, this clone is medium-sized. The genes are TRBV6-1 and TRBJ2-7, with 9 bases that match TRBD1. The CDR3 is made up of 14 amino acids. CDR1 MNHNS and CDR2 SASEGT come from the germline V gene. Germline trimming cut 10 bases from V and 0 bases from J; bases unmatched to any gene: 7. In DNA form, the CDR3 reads TGTGCCACTACAGGGGGCTGGGGCTCCTACGAGCAGTACTTC. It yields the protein CATTGGWGSYEQYF.

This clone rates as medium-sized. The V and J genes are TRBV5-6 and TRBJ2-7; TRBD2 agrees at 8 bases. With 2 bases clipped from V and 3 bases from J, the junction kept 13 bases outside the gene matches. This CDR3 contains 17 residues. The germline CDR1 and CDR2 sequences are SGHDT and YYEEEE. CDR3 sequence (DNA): TGTGCCAGCAGCTTTTCCGGGGGCCGGCTAGCGGGCTACGAGCAGTACTTC. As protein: CASSFSGGRLAGYEQYF. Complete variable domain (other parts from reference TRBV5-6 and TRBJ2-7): DAGVTQSPTHLIKTRGQQVTLRCSPKSGHDTVSWYQQALGQGPQFIFQYYEEEERQRGNFPDRFSGHQFPNYSSELNVNALLLGDSALYLCASSFSGGRLAGYEQYFGPGTRLTVT.

The DNA of the CDR3 is TGTGCCAGCAGTAGTTTTACTGAAGCTTTCTTT. It translates to CASSSFTEAFF. V gene TRBV11-2 combines with J gene TRBJ1-1, with unresolved D. CDR1 and CDR2 (germline): SGHAT, FQNNGV. The CDR3 has 11 amino acids. V lost 6 bases, J lost 5 bases, and 7 bases lay in between.

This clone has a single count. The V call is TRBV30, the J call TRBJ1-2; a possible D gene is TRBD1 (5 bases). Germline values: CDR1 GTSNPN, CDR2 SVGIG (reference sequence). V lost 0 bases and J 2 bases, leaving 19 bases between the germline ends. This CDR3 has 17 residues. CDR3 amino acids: CAWSVLIGGARNYGYTF. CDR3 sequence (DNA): TGTGCCTGGAGTGTACTTATAGGCGGGGCGCGGAACTATGGCTACACCTTC. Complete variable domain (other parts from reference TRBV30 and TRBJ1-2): SQTIHQWPATLVQPVGSPLSLECTVEGTSNPNLYWYRQAAGRGLQLLFYSVGIGQISSEVPQNLSASRPQDRQFILSSKKLLLSDSGFYLCAWSVLIGGARNYGYTFGSGTRLTVV.

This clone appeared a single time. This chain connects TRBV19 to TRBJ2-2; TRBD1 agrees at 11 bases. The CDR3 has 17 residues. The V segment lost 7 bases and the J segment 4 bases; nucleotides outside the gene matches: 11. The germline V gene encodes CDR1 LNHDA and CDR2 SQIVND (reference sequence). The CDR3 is CASTTRTGGGRTGELFF. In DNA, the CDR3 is TGTGCCAGTACCACCCGGACAGGGGGCGGTCGCACCGGGGAGCTGTTTTTT. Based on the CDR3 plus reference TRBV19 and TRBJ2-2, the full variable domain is DGGITQSPKYLFRKEGQNVTLSCEQNLNHDAMYWYRQDPGQGLRLIYYSQIVNDFQKGDIAEGYSVSREKKESFPLTVTSAQKNPTAFYLCASTTRTGGGRTGELFFGEGSRLTVL.

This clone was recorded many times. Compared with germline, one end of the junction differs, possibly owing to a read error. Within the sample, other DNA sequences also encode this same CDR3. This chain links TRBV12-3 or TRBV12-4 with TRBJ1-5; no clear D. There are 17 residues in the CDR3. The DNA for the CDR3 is TGTGCCAGCAGTCCTCCCGGCGGGGTTCTCTACAATCAGCCCCAGCACTTT. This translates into CASSPPGGVLYNQPQHF.

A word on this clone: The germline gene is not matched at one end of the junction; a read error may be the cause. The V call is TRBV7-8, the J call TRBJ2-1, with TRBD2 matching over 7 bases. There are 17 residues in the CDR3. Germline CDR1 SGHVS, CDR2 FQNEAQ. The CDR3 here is CASSLARGLGTGHEQFF. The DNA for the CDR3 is TGTGCCAGCAGCCTAGCGCGGGGGTTGGGGACCGGACATGAGCAGTTCTTC.

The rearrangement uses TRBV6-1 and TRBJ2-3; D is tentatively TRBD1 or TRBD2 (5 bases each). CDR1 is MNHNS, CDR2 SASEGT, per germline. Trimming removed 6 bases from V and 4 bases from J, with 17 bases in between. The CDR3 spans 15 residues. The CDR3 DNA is TGTGCCAGCAGGGGTGGGGGAGTGGGTGCAGATACGCAGTATTTT. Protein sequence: CASRGGGVGADTQYF.

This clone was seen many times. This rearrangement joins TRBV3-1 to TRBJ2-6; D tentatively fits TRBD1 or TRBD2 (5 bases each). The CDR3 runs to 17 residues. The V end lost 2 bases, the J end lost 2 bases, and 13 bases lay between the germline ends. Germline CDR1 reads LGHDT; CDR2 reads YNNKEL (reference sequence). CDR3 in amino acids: CASSQRLTGAGANVLTF. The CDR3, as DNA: TGTGCCAGCAGCCAAAGACTAACAGGTGCTGGGGCCAACGTCCTGACTTTC.